The source of this T cell receptor (beta chain) is a study of T cells after yellow fever vaccination (dated by TCRdb to between 2019 and 2020). For the wider study: The SMART-Seq v4 Ultra Low Input RNA kit was used to prepare libraries from fractions with low cell numbers. Bulk TCR alpha and beta repertoires were sequenced longitudinally to track T-cell clones before and after primary and booster YFV17D yellow fever vaccination. Two healthy male donors made up the cohort, one aged 18 to 29 years and the other aged 30 to 40 years. Blood was drawn at multiple timepoints before and after primary and secondary immunization, with bulk PBMC replicates and cell subsets isolated.

Read against the paper, the sample's treatment or condition label means: live attenuated yellow fever vaccine strain. At each blood-draw timepoint, two biological replicates of bulk PBMCs were collected. A standard Ficoll-Paque protocol was used to isolate PBMCs from peripheral blood. RNA was extracted with TriZol from bulk PBMCs, CD4 and CD8 fractions, and dextramer-positive and dextramer-negative fractions. Trimming removed 8 bases from V and 6 bases from J, leaving 17 bases between the germline ends. CDR1 SNHLY and CDR2 FYNNEI are derived from the germline V gene. From the cysteine through the phenylalanine, the CDR3 covers 15 amino acids. Just CDR3 DNA is preserved here, 45 bases in frame from base 1. With respect to this clonotype: The clone's antigen remains unknown. One base away there is no much larger clone; base qualities are not given.

Instrument used: Illumina NovaSeq 6000. TCR cDNA was synthesized by 5'RACE template switching, which introduced a universal primer site and unique molecular identifiers. Priming of cDNA synthesis was performed from both the TCR alpha and TCR beta constant segments. Two PCR steps were used to amplify libraries, with sample barcodes and sequencing adapters being added in the second step. Libraries were sequenced on Illumina HiSeq 2500 (2x100 bp) or NovaSeq (2x150 bp). The paper's processing steps were these. Demultiplexing of reads and collapsing into UMI consensus sequences were performed with MIGEC, and V(D)J alignment was carried out with MiXCR. Using edgeR on replicate PBMC samples, clonotypes were called vaccine-responding if FDR was below 0.01 and the log2 fold change was above 5 up to day 15. CD4 or CD8 identity was assigned to each bulk clonotype according to whether the clonotype was present at higher abundance in the sequenced CD4 repertoire or the sequenced CD8 repertoire. TCRdb applied fastp at Q25 and MiXCR to the public reads, then kept only in-frame beta chains. Identical CDR3 protein sequences are pooled into one entry, listed with their most common genes and DNA. The V and J calls, along with clone size, are taken from TCRdb and not from the paper's own processing. The sample has some 400,000 distinct CDR3 sequences on record, around 20% of them singletons. Roughly 19% of the sample rests with the top ten.

General findings and caveats noted by the study authors: A small share of clonotypes was detected in both CD4 and CD8 compartments, with the overlap likely arising from convergent recombination. Most clones expanded after primary vaccination (approximately 97% of CD4 and 88% of CD8) were re-detected after the booster, suggesting that broad memory maintenance occurred. Because the study included only a couple of donors, the extent to which the findings can be generalized is limited. Computational filtering was needed because FACS-sorted repertoires could contain abundant contaminating clonotypes from the bulk population. The secondary T-cell response was found to be weaker but faster than the primary response, with a peak reached on day 5 rather than on day 15.

Recombination connected TRBV2 to TRBJ1-6; the D gene assignment is ambiguous. This clonotype was obtained from a man between 18 and 29 years old who received the YFV17D yellow fever vaccine. The starting material was PBMCs, obtained before the yellow fever booster vaccination. The sequenced DNA is TGTGCCAGCGGGTTGAGTTTTACTAGTAATTCACCCCTCCACTTT. Translation gives CASGLSFTSNSPLHF.